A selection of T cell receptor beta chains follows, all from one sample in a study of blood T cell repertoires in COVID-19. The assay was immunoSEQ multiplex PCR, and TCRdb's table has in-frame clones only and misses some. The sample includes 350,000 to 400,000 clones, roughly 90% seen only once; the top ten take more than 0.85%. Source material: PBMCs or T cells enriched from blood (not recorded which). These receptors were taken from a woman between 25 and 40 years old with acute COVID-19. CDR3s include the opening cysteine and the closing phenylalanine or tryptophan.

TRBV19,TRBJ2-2,CASTGTGLVGELFF
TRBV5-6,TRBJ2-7,CASSSRRAGRSYEQYF
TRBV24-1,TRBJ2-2,CATSDLLFAPGGVTGELFF
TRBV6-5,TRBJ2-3,CASNTAGGSTDTQYF
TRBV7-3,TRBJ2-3,CASSLNLGSLTQYF
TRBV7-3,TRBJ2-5,CASSRSGQETQYF
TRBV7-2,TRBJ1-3,CASSLPRDRASGNTIYF
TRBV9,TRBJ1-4,CASSTNNEKLFF
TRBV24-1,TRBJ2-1,CATSDLRADSYNEQFF
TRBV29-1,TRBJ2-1,CSVAPGLVNEQFF
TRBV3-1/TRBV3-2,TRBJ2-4,CASSTRVVAVAKNIQYF
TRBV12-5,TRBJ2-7,CASGTPGQASSYEQYF
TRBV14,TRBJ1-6,CASSQALSSPLHF
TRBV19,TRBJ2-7,CASSISGGASYEQYF
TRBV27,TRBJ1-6,CASSLWGQGIYNSPLHF
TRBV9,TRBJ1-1,CASSEPPGSGGLNTEAFF
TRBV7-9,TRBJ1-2,CASSLGRGHGYTF
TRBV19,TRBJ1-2,CASSPAGEYGYTF
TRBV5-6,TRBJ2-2,CASSLGRRTNTGELFF
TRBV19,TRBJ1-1,CASSPGKNTEAFF
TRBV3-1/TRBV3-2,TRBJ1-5,CASSQESSEGVGNQPQHF
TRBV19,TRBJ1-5,CASSIGRRVGNQPQHF
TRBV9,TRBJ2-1,CASSVADRGRLNGEQFF
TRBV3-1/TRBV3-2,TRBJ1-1,CASSPGGGRTEAFF
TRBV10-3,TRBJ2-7,CAISPGQGYEQYF
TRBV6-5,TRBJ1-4,CASSPLQGIYEKLFF
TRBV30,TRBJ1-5,CAWSGDMNQPQHF
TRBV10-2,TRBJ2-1,CASRSGTSAQHSYNEQFF
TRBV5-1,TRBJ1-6,CASSLGQGDNSPLHF
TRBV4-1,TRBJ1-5,CASSQVSGQVNQPQHF
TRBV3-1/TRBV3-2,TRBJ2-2,CASSVTGRPNTGELFF
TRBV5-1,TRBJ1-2,CASSFDGTTAYGYTF
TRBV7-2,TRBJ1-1,CASSLLGADTEAFF
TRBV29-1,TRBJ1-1,CSGGLGLQAFF
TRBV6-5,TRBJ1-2,CASRPGDTGYGYTF
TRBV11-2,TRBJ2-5,CASSLGGARSLQETQYF
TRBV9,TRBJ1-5,CASSADFSSNQPQHF
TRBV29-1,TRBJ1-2,CSALRANYGYTF
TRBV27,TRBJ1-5,CASSLGTGDQPQHF
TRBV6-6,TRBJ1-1,CASSRQSLAKNTEAFF
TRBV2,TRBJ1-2,CASSEQRDYGYTF
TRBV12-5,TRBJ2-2,CASPGTVDTGELFF
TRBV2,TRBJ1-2,CASSGTSYGYTF
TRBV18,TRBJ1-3,CASSPPTGTSGNTIYF
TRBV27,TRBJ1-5,CASRTTGLSNQPQHF
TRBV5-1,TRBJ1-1,CASSLPGGANTEAFF
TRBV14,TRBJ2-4,CASSQEGLAKNIQYF
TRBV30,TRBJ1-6,CAWSTQTGGLSPLHF
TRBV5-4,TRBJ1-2,CASSLGQGLNYGYTF
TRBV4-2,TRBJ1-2,CASSPRRGLDYGYTF
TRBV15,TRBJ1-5,CATSRALQGDQPQHF
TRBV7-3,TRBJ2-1,CASSLFGTSGGVTYNEQFF